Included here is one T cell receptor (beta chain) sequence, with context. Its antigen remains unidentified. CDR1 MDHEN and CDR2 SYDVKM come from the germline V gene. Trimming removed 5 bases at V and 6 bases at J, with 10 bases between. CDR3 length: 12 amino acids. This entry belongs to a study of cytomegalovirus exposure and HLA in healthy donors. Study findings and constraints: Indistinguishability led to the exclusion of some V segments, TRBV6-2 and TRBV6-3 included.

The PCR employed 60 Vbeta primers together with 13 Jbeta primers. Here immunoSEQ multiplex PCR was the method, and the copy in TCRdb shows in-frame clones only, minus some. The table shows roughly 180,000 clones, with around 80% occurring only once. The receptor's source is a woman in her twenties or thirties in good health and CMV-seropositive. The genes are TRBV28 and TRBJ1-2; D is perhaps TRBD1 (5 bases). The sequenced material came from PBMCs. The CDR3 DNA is TGTGCCAGCAGTCAGGGATTGGATGGCTACACCTTC. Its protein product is CASSQGLDGYTF.